Listed below are T cell receptor beta chains from one sample, sequenced in a study of response to subunit inactivated influenza vaccine. TCRdb fed the RT-PCR reads into MiXCR, producing one record per CDR3 protein. The sample contains about 500,000 distinct CDR3 sequences, approximately 16% of which appear only once. This specimen was CD4+ T cells sorted from PBMCs, taken around 2 years after vaccination. The receptors come from a man between 50 and 69 years old who received an inactivated influenza vaccine. Each CDR3 is given with its conserved first and last residue.

>TRBV9|15|TRBJ2-6
CASSVGGSGANVLTF
>TRBV29-1|15|TRBJ1-2
CSVDSMGRQYYGYTF
>TRBV4-2|12|TRBJ2-7
CASSRERHEQYF
>TRBV3-1|16|TRBJ1-2
CASSQVSGTGALGYTF
>TRBV6-2/TRBV6-3|16|TRBJ2-1
CASSPPVSGIVNEQFF
>TRBV12-3/TRBV12-4|14|TRBJ2-3
CASSSTAGADTQYF
>TRBV3-1|13|TRBJ2-2
CASSDIYTGELFF
>TRBV7-7|14|TRBJ2-3
CASSLNSAGGTQYF
>TRBV6-1|17|TRBJ1-1
CASSLRGTAGTNTEAFF
>TRBV6-5|13|TRBJ1-5
CASSFGGSQPQHF
>TRBV20-1|13|TRBJ2-3
CSANGGSTDTQYF
>TRBV20-1|16|TRBJ2-1
CSARGTSESSYNEQFF
>TRBV2|14|TRBJ2-1
CASDRQGIHNEQFF
>TRBV7-9|12|TRBJ2-7
CASTQGPGEQYF
>TRBV3-1|13|TRBJ1-6
CASSQGTGSPLHF
>TRBV29-1|16|TRBJ2-1
CSVGAVGGSSYNEQFF
>TRBV10-3|12|TRBJ1-2
CAIGDRDYGYTF
>TRBV11-2|15|TRBJ2-5
CASSWFSGGRKTQYF
>TRBV3-1|15|TRBJ1-2
CASSPTGVHYHGYTF
>TRBV5-1|14|TRBJ2-2
CASTLDSGTGELFF
>TRBV29-1|16|TRBJ2-7
CSGGVAGTSNTYEQYF
>TRBV20-1|13|TRBJ1-1
CSAQAGGNTEAFF
>TRBV11-2|16|TRBJ1-2
CASSLASGGINYGYTF
>TRBV5-1|13|TRBJ2-1
CASSRRDPGLQFF
>TRBV19|17|TRBJ1-4
CASSIPLRVATNEKLFF
>TRBV2|14|TRBJ2-1
CASSTLDGYNEQFF
>TRBV12-3/TRBV12-4|13|TRBJ1-1
CASSFKTNTEAFF
>TRBV6-1|14|TRBJ2-4
CASNSVGAKNIQYF
>TRBV5-4|13|TRBJ2-3
CASSLLGDREQYF
>TRBV10-3|12|TRBJ2-7
CAISQTTYEQYF
>TRBV20-1|16|TRBJ2-1
CSARDWGAESYNEQFF
>TRBV6-1|14|TRBJ1-1
CASNQDRANTEAFF
>TRBV6-2/TRBV6-3|16|TRBJ2-1
CASSWGGDTSSAVRFF
>TRBV2|14|TRBJ2-5
CASSVDRAVETQYF
>TRBV12-3/TRBV12-4|14|TRBJ1-4
CASSFRDRNEKLFF
>TRBV20-1|14|TRBJ2-7
CSAPSGRIGYEQYF
>TRBV28|17|TRBJ2-3
CASSLEKGGSGRDTQYF
>TRBV10-3|14|TRBJ1-1
CAISEGGGNTEAFF
>TRBV5-1|16|TRBJ2-2
CASSFWDITNTGELFF
>TRBV3-1|14|TRBJ2-7
CASSQQGARHEQYF
>TRBV7-2|16|TRBJ1-2
CASSAGGQGTSYGYTF
>TRBV7-2|15|TRBJ1-2
CASSLRRASNYGYTF
>TRBV29-1|12|TRBJ1-2
CSVDHRNYGYTF
>TRBV28|14|TRBJ2-4
CASSPTGLKNIQYF
>TRBV5-1|16|TRBJ2-4
CASSLQGPVAKNIQYF
>TRBV7-2|14|TRBJ1-4
CASSRHGTNEKLFF
>TRBV6-2/TRBV6-3|15|TRBJ2-7
CASSLFGTEFYEQYF
>TRBV6-1|15|TRBJ2-2
CASSRDPGVTGELFF
>TRBV10-3|17|TRBJ2-1
CAISESPSLAGYNEQFF
>TRBV11-2|15|TRBJ2-2
CASSLGAQGTGELFF
>TRBV5-5|16|TRBJ2-6
CASSSRQVSGANVLTF
>TRBV9|13|TRBJ2-3
CASSRVRTDTQYF
>TRBV11-2|16|TRBJ2-2
CASSPAGGINTGELFF
>TRBV18|17|TRBJ2-2
CASSPPGSGLGTGELFF
>TRBV20-1|18|TRBJ2-7
CSARDRDRGPIPAYEQYF
>TRBV5-4|17|TRBJ2-6
CASSASGTISGANVLTF
>TRBV7-2|16|TRBJ2-5
CASSSQTLIPGETQYF